Listed here are 29 T cell receptor beta chains from one sample, sequenced in a study of spatial heterogeneity in lung cancer. The time point denotes: sample taken at primary tumor resection. In each case, whole RNA from tumor, nontumor lung or frozen PBMC was sequenced unsorted. TCRdb redid the calling of the 5' RACE reads with MiXCR, one entry per CDR3 protein. The repertoire includes approximately 40,000 distinct CDR3 sequences, roughly 15% of them detected once, and approximately 60% sits in the top ten. The input for sequencing was PBMCs, taken at surgery. Receptor source: a male donor with early-stage non-small cell lung cancer.

The chain joins TRBV6-5 to TRBJ1-5, with 7 positions matching TRBD1. The CDR3 sequence is 14 residues long. V gave up 4 bases and J gave up 2 bases; unmatched junction bases: 2. The germline gives CDR1 MNHEY, CDR2 SVGAGI. The chain's CDR3 is CASSSDRGNQPQHF. DNA of the CDR3: TGTGCCAGCAGTTCCGACAGGGGCAATCAGCCCCAGCATTTT.

This clonotype was detected many times. The chain is built from TRBV29-1 and TRBJ1-1; 9 nucleotides match TRBD1. This CDR3 is built from 15 residues. J gave up 4 bases and V 6 bases, and 12 bases lay outside the gene matches. The germline V gene has CDR1 SQVTM and CDR2 ANQGSEA. CDR3 protein: CSVQRTGTGTTEAFF. DNA for the CDR3: TGCAGCGTCCAAAGGACCGGGACAGGGACCACTGAAGCTTTCTTT.

The CDR3 sequence: CASSQGAPGGGWTEAFF. In DNA, the CDR3 is TGTGCCAGCAGCCAGGGGGCCCCCGGGGGCGGATGGACTGAAGCTTTCTTT. The V gene is TRBV7-8, the J gene TRBJ1-1; TRBD1 matches at 8 bases. The V and J ends lost 5 bases and 5 bases, in that order; junction bases with no gene match: 16. The CDR3 is made up of 17 amino acids. Germline V gene lookup returns CDR1 SGHVS and CDR2 FQNEAQ.

The chain has TRBV9 and TRBJ1-1; TRBD1 matches at 7 bases. This CDR3 comprises 15 residues. V was pared by 0 bases and J by 5 bases, with 7 bases of the junction left unmatched. Germline V gene data show CDR1 as SGDLS and CDR2 as YYNGEE. The CDR3 reads CASSVEAGGGTEAFF. CDR3 nucleotide sequence: TGTGCCAGCAGCGTAGAAGCAGGGGGTGGTACTGAAGCTTTCTTT.

In its sample, this clonotype was seen a few times. The junction departs from germline at one end; a sequencing error may be responsible. The chain employs TRBV4-3 and TRBJ2-2, with D unclear. The CDR3 has 15 amino acids. Germline assignment: CDR1 LGHNA and CDR2 YSLEER. This chain's CDR3 is CATSPGNANTGELFF. The CDR3 region has the DNA TGCGCCACCAGCCCTGGGAACGCGAACACCGGGGAGCTGTTTTTT.

This clonotype occurred a few times. The CDR3 spells CASSLERGLNQPQHF. CDR3 DNA sequence: TGTGCCAGCAGCTTAGAGAGGGGTCTAAATCAGCCCCAGCATTTT. The V call is TRBV7-2, the J call TRBJ1-5; weak D call: TRBD1 (5 bases). Germline CDR1 and CDR2: SGHTA and FQGNSA. The V and J ends lost 1 base and 4 bases respectively, with 11 bases between them. This CDR3 contains 15 residues.

Here the CDR3 DNA reads TGCGCCAGCAGCCCGGGACAGGGTGGTGGCTACACCTTC. Protein: CASSPGQGGGYTF. V gene TRBV5-1 combines with J gene TRBJ1-2; 9 bases agree with TRBD1. Germline CDR1 and CDR2: SGHRS and YFSETQ. This CDR3 has 13 residues. Losses at the gene ends were 4 bases for V and 7 bases for J; bases not matched to a gene: 5.

Only a few counts were recorded for this clonotype. This rearrangement joins TRBV6-5 to TRBJ2-2, with 7 bases aligning to TRBD1. Losses at the gene ends were 6 bases for V and 3 bases for J; bases not matched to a gene: 13. Germline CDR1 reads MNHEY; CDR2 reads SVGAGI. CDR3 size: 17 residues. The CDR3 loop reads CASRPNDRAADTGELFF. The DNA of the CDR3 is TGTGCCAGCAGGCCCAACGACAGGGCGGCTGACACCGGGGAGCTGTTTTTT.

The chain joins TRBV18 to TRBJ1-2; 9 positions agree with TRBD1. Trimming took 3 bases from V and 1 from J; bases not matched to a gene: 6. The germline CDR1 and CDR2 sequences are KGHSH and LQKENI. CDR3 length equals 16 residues. CDR3 DNA sequence: TGTGCCAGCTCACCTGGGACAGGGCCAGTTAACTATGGCTACACCTTC. This gives the protein CASSPGTGPVNYGYTF.

This clonotype came up a few times. CDR3 sequence (DNA): TGCAGCGTTGACGTCAGGGGGGCCAGCTCCTACGAGCAGTACTTC. It specifies CSVDVRGASSYEQYF. The chain combines TRBV29-1 with TRBJ2-7; D possibly corresponds to TRBD1 (7 bases). The germline V and J ends were trimmed by 3 bases and 0 bases, with 15 bases remaining between them. Germline loops: CDR1 SQVTM, CDR2 ANQGSEA. CDR3 size: 15 residues.

This clonotype was recorded many times. The V call is TRBV3-1, the J call TRBJ1-1; D remains unclear. V was clipped by 1 base and J by 5 bases, with 8 bases between them. Germline assignment: CDR1 LGHDT and CDR2 YNNKEL (reference sequence). This CDR3 contains 13 residues. This chain's CDR3 is CASSQGRTTEAFF. As DNA, the CDR3 is TGTGCCAGCAGCCAAGGGAGGACGACTGAAGCTTTCTTT.

This clonotype was seen more than once but under ten times. The CDR3, as DNA: TGTGCCAGCCCCTCGCCCAATCAGCCCCAGCATTTT. Translated: CASPSPNQPQHF. J is TRBJ1-5 and V is TRBV28; D is ambiguous. This CDR3 has 12 amino acids. Germline V gene sequence: CDR1 MDHEN, CDR2 SYDVKM. Trimming removed 8 bases from V and 3 bases from J, with 8 bases in between.

In this sample, this clonotype turned up many times. The chain links TRBV5-6 to TRBJ1-4, with no clear D. Germline V gene sequence: CDR1 SGHDT, CDR2 YYEEEE. This CDR3 is built from 13 residues. Between the trimmed V and J ends, which lost 0 bases and 5 bases, there was a span of 5 bases. CDR3 protein: CASSLAGNEKLFF. DNA for the CDR3: TGTGCCAGCAGCTTGGCGGGGAATGAAAAACTGTTTTTT.

The chain employs TRBV6-1 and TRBJ2-3; 7 bases align to TRBD1. The CDR3 contains 14 residues. The J segment lost 1 base and the V segment lost 5 bases, leaving 3 bases of the junction unmatched. Germline V gene data show CDR1 as MNHNS and CDR2 as SASEGT. DNA for the CDR3: TGTGCCAGCAGTCCAGACAGGGGCACAGATACGCAGTATTTT. Translating it yields CASSPDRGTDTQYF.

This clonotype was seen ten or more times. This chain links TRBV10-3 with TRBJ1-1; TRBD1 aligns across 9 bases. Trimming took 7 bases from V and 1 from J; bases not matched to a gene: 7. Germline V gene lookup returns CDR1 ENHRY and CDR2 SYGVKD. There are 15 residues in the CDR3. The CDR3 region is CAITAEDRGNTEAFF. CDR3 DNA sequence: TGTGCCATCACCGCCGAGGACAGGGGGAACACTGAAGCTTTCTTT.

This clonotype was counted many times. The chain uses TRBV5-1 and TRBJ1-4; weak D call: TRBD1 (5 bases). The V end was cut by 2 bases, the J end by 7 bases, with 15 bases between. The CDR3 extends over 15 amino acids. Germline V CDR1 and CDR2: SGHRS, YFSETQ. As DNA, the CDR3 is TGCGCCAGCAGCTTCGCGGGGACCAGCGGTGAAAAACTGTTTTTT. It specifies CASSFAGTSGEKLFF.

The V gene is TRBV2, the J gene TRBJ2-5; a weak D match, TRBD1 (6 bases). V gave up 4 bases and J gave up 1 base, with 13 bases separating them. CDR1 is SNHLY, CDR2 FYNNEI, per germline. This CDR3 has 15 residues. For the CDR3, the DNA is TGTGCCAGCAGTGGTATACAGGGCGTCCAAGAGACCCAGTACTTC. Amino acids: CASSGIQGVQETQYF.

V gene TRBV7-2 combines with J gene TRBJ2-5; D unclear. The V gene lost 2 bases and the J gene lost 3 bases, with 4 bases spanning the gap. CDR1 SGHTA and CDR2 FQGNSA come from the germline V gene. The length of the CDR3 is 12 residues. Here the CDR3 DNA reads TGTGCCAGCAGCTTACAGAAAGAGACCCAGTACTTC. Encoded protein: CASSLQKETQYF.

There are many counts of this clonotype. V gene TRBV5-1 combines with J gene TRBJ2-6; a possible D gene is TRBD1 (5 bases). Trimming took 4 bases from V and 2 from J, leaving 10 bases between them. The CDR3 is 15 amino acids. Germline values: CDR1 SGHRS, CDR2 YFSETQ. The CDR3 nucleotides are TGCGCCAGCAGCGTTACAGGTACTGGGGCCAACGTCCTGACTTTC. Translation: CASSVTGTGANVLTF. The full variable domain, in which reference TRBV5-1 and TRBJ2-6 provide the parts outside the CDR3, is KAGVTQTPRYLIKTRGQQVTLSCSPISGHRSVSWYQQTPGQGLQFLFEYFSETQRNKGNFPGRFSGRQFSNSRSEMNVSTLELGDSALYLCASSVTGTGANVLTFGAGSRLTVL.

The table lists this clonotype with many counts. The chain has TRBV5-6 and TRBJ2-1, with 7 nucleotides matching TRBD2. This CDR3 spans 16 amino acids. Germline values: CDR1 SGHDT, CDR2 YYEEEE. V lost 2 bases, J lost 2 bases, and 7 bases stayed unmatched. The CDR3, as DNA: TGTGCCAGCAGCTTTTTCAGCGGGGCCCCCTACAATGAGCAGTTCTTC. This encodes CASSFFSGAPYNEQFF.

The J gene is TRBJ1-2, the V gene TRBV5-1; D remains ambiguous. Germline assignment: CDR1 SGHRS and CDR2 YFSETQ. This CDR3 contains 15 residues. V lost 0 bases and J lost 4, with 13 bases in between. The CDR3 nucleotides read TGCGCCAGCAGCTTGGCGTCAGGCGGATCCTATGGCTACACCTTC. It specifies CASSLASGGSYGYTF.

A remark on this clonotype: Sequence at one end of the junction differs from germline and may be a read error. This rearrangement joins TRBV20-1 to TRBJ2-5, with 8 bases fitting TRBD1. Germline V CDR1 and CDR2: DFQATT, SNEGSKA (reference sequence). The CDR3 spans 12 residues. The DNA for the CDR3 is TGCAATGCTAGACAGGGGTTGGAGACCCAGTACTTC. Its translation is CNARQGLETQYF.

This clonotype was detected ten times or more. The chain couples TRBV5-4 to TRBJ2-7, with 10 bases identical to TRBD2. V lost 7 bases, J lost 0 bases, and 7 bases stayed unmatched. The germline CDR1 and CDR2 sequences are SGHNT and YYREEE (reference sequence). The CDR3 consists of 15 residues. This CDR3 reads CASYYSGGTSYEQYF. Here the CDR3 DNA reads TGTGCCAGCTATTATAGCGGGGGGACCTCCTACGAGCAGTACTTC.

The rearrangement links TRBV5-1 to TRBJ2-3; TRBD2 matches 8 bases. V shed 0 bases and J 2 bases; nucleotides not matched to a gene: 11. CDR1 and CDR2 from the germline V gene are SGHRS and YFSETQ. The CDR3 is made up of 18 amino acids. Here the CDR3 reads CASSLDPITSGVTDTQYF. As DNA, the CDR3 is TGCGCCAGCAGCTTGGACCCTATCACTAGCGGAGTCACAGATACGCAGTATTTT.

This clonotype was counted between two and nine times. This sequence joins TRBV11-1 and TRBJ2-4; 11 nucleotides match TRBD1. The CDR3 has 14 residues. The junction had 1 base not matched to a gene; V was cut back by 3 bases and J by 6 bases. CDR1 SGHAT and CDR2 FQDESV come from the germline V gene (reference sequence). CDR3 nucleotide sequence: TGTGCCAGCAGCTTGGGACAGGGGGTAAACATTCAGTACTTC. Translation: CASSLGQGVNIQYF.

There are a few counts of this clonotype. DNA of the CDR3: TGTGCCAGCAGCCATCCCTGGGGGGGCCAGACCCAGTACTTC. This sequence encodes CASSHPWGGQTQYF. This chain links TRBV25-1 with TRBJ2-5; TRBD2 might be the D (7 bases). The CDR3 totals 14 residues. V lost 6 bases to trimming and J lost 6 bases, with 17 bases between them. Germline CDR1 reads MGHDK; CDR2 reads SYGVNS.

The CDR3 protein is CASSIGPASAEAFF. In DNA form, the CDR3 reads TGTGCCAGTAGTATCGGCCCGGCATCGGCTGAAGCTTTCTTT. This sequence joins TRBV19 and TRBJ1-1; D not certain. CDR1 and CDR2 from the germline V gene are LNHDA and SQIVND (reference sequence). Deletions cut 3 bases from V and 6 bases from J, with 14 bases between. This CDR3 is 14 amino acids long.

This clonotype was counted a few times. The CDR3 is CASGLNRAEAFF. Written as DNA, the CDR3 is TGTGCTAGTGGTTTGAACAGGGCTGAAGCTTTCTTT. The chain recombines TRBV12-5 with TRBJ1-1; a weak D match, TRBD1 (6 bases). The CDR3 contains 12 residues. Germline V gives CDR1 LGHNT, CDR2 FRNRAP. V was trimmed by 2 bases and J by 6 bases, leaving 7 bases between them. The full variable domain, with the rest looked up from reference TRBV12-5 and TRBJ1-1, is DARVTQTPRHKVTEMGQEVTMRCQPILGHNTVFWYRQTMMQGLELLAYFRNRAPLDDSGMPKDRFSAEMPDATLATLKIQPSEPRDSAVYFCASGLNRAEAFFGQGTRLTVV.

This chain links TRBV20-1 with TRBJ2-2; D call uncertain. The CDR3 loop spans 13 amino acids. The V gene's germline CDR1 is DFQATT and CDR2 SNEGSKA (reference sequence). V was cut by 5 bases and J by 5 bases, with 12 bases left in between. The CDR3, as DNA: TGCAGTGCTTTTTTCACGCGAACCGGGGAGCTGTTTTTT. It codes for CSAFFTRTGELFF.